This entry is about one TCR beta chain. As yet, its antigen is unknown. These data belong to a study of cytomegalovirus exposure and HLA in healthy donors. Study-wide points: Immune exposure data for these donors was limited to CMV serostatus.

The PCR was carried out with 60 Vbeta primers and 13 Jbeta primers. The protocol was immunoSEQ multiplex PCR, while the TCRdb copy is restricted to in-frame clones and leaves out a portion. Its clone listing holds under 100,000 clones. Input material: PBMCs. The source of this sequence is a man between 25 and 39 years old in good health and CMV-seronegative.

CDR3 sequence (DNA): TGTGCCAGCAGCCGGGACTATGGGGGCTACACCTTC. Protein sequence: CASSRDYGGYTF. The rearrangement links TRBV5-6 to TRBJ1-2; a possible D gene is TRBD1 (5 bases). Trimming stripped 4 bases from V and 8 bases from J, with 12 bases between. Germline values: CDR1 SGHDT, CDR2 YYEEEE. The CDR3 spans 12 residues.